This passage covers 14 T cell receptor beta chains from one sample sequenced in a study of T cells after yellow fever vaccination. Via MiXCR, TCRdb re-called the 5' RACE reads, giving one row per CDR3 protein. Among approximately 130,000 distinct CDR3 sequences, over 12% were seen once, and the ten largest hold around 40%. Material: CD8+ T cells sorted from PBMCs, obtained 5 days after the yellow fever booster vaccination. The source is a man between 18 and 29 years old who received the YFV17D yellow fever vaccine.

This clonotype was seen ten or more times. The chain's CDR3 is CASSLGGSTGELFF. CDR3 DNA: TGTGCCAGCAGTTTGGGTGGTAGCACCGGGGAGCTGTTTTTT. V is TRBV12-3 or TRBV12-4 and J is TRBJ2-2; no definite D call. CDR3 length: 14 amino acids. V lost 3 bases and J lost 4, with 9 bases in between.

This clonotype was seen only a few times. The rearrangement links TRBV7-3 to TRBJ2-1; TRBD2 aligns across 10 bases. J gave up 0 bases and V 5 bases, and 1 base lay outside the gene matches. Germline loops: CDR1 SGHTA, CDR2 FQGTGA. This CDR3 comprises 15 residues. The CDR3 nucleotides read TGTGCCAGCAGCCTAGCGGGGGACTCCTACAATGAGCAGTTCTTC. It encodes CASSLAGDSYNEQFF. The entire variable domain, with the rest obtained from reference TRBV7-3 and TRBJ2-1, is as follows: GAGVSQTPSNKVTEKGKYVELRCDPISGHTALYWYRQSLGQGPEFLIYFQGTGAADDSGLPNDRFFAVRPEGSVSTLKIQRTERGDSAVYLCASSLAGDSYNEQFFGPGTRLTVL.

The chain recombines TRBV3-1 with TRBJ2-3; 7 bases match TRBD2. The CDR3 covers 14 residues. From germline, CDR1 is LGHDT and CDR2 YNNKEL (reference sequence). Unmatched junction bases numbered 2, after V lost 5 bases and J lost 0 bases. CDR3 in amino acids: CASSSSGSTDTQYF. CDR3 bases: TGTGCCAGCAGCAGTAGCGGGAGCACAGATACGCAGTATTTT.

V gene TRBV4-1 combines with J gene TRBJ1-2; 7 nucleotides line up with TRBD1. This CDR3 has 14 amino acids. Germline CDR1 reads MGHRA; CDR2 reads YSYEKL. V shed 1 base, J shed 6 bases, and the junction held 5 bases outside the gene matches. The CDR3 spells CASSQAGGWDGYTF. The CDR3 bases are TGCGCCAGCAGCCAAGCAGGGGGTTGGGATGGCTACACCTTC.

The rearrangement joins TRBV7-2 to TRBJ2-3; TRBD1 or TRBD2 may be the D gene (5 bases each). Per the germline V gene, CDR1 is SGHTA and CDR2 is FQGNSA. The CDR3 totals 17 residues. The V and J ends lost 1 base and 0 bases respectively, with 14 bases between them. The DNA for the CDR3 is TGTGCCAGCAGCTTAGAACCGGGGACCTTTAGCACAGATACGCAGTATTTT. Amino acids: CASSLEPGTFSTDTQYF.

The chain uses TRBV20-1 and TRBJ2-1; D remains ambiguous. The CDR3 length is 14 residues. Germline V gene sequence: CDR1 DFQATT, CDR2 SNEGSKA (reference sequence). Trimming left V 1 base short and J 5 bases short, with 12 bases between. This chain's CDR3 is CSARVAGPHNEQFF. CDR3 DNA sequence: TGCAGTGCTAGAGTAGCTGGGCCCCACAATGAGCAGTTCTTC.

V and J are TRBV12-3 or TRBV12-4 and TRBJ2-1; the D is unclear. The V end was cut by 5 bases, the J end by 7 bases, with 12 bases between. The CDR3 runs 13 residues. The CDR3 DNA reads TGTGCCAGCAGTCTACTCCCTCGAAATGAGCAGTTCTTC. It encodes CASSLLPRNEQFF.

The chain links TRBV7-6 to TRBJ1-5; TRBD1 agrees at 7 bases. Germline V gene lookup returns CDR1 SGHVS and CDR2 FNYEAQ. This CDR3 has 13 residues. J was trimmed by 6 bases and V by 1 base; bases with no gene match: 0. CDR3 nucleotides: TGTGCCAGCAGCTTAGGGGACAGTCAGCCCCAGCATTTT. It yields the protein CASSLGDSQPQHF. The full variable domain, its missing parts supplied by reference TRBV7-6 and TRBJ1-5, is GAGVSQSPRYKVTKRGQDVALRCDPISGHVSLYWYRQALGQGPEFLTYFNYEAQQDKSGLPNDRFSAERPEGSISTLTIQRTEQRDSAMYRCASSLGDSQPQHFGDGTRLSIL.

In its sample, this clonotype was seen many times. The chain combines TRBV6-5 with TRBJ2-2; TRBD1 aligns across 8 bases. From germline, CDR1 is MNHEY and CDR2 SVGAGI. J was trimmed by 3 bases and V by 6 bases; bases with no gene match: 6. The CDR3 loop spans 15 amino acids. The CDR3 DNA reads TGTGCCAGCAGACTCCCGGACAGGGACACCGGGGAGCTGTTTTTT. Residues: CASRLPDRDTGELFF.

This clonotype was recorded a few times. The chain employs TRBV6-2 or TRBV6-3 and TRBJ2-3; D gene ambiguous. Germline lookup yields CDR1 MNHEY and CDR2 SVGEGT. The CDR3 length is 14 residues. Trimming removed 5 bases from V and 2 bases from J, with 11 bases in between. This CDR3 reads CASSLNSFTDTQYF. The CDR3 bases are TGTGCCAGCAGTCTAAATTCCTTCACAGATACGCAGTATTTT.

This clonotype was recorded a few times. The V and J genes are TRBV30 and TRBJ2-7; a weak D match, TRBD2 (5 bases). Trimming pared 2 bases from V and 4 bases from J, leaving 18 bases between. The germline CDR1 and CDR2 sequences are GTSNPN and SVGIG (reference sequence). The CDR3 contains 15 residues. The CDR3 region is CAWSLDREARYEQYF. The CDR3 coding sequence is TGTGCCTGGAGTCTTGACCGGGAAGCAAGATACGAGCAGTACTTC.

This clonotype was found a few times. The rearrangement joins TRBV12-3 or TRBV12-4 to TRBJ1-2; D uncertain. The V and J ends lost 0 bases and 4 bases respectively, with 3 bases between them. The CDR3 runs to 12 residues. CDR3 residues: CASSLAVYGYTF. As DNA, the CDR3 is TGTGCCAGCAGTTTAGCGGTCTATGGCTACACCTTC.

This chain links TRBV30 with TRBJ1-2; 10 bases match TRBD1. The CDR3 has 14 residues. Germline trimming cut 2 bases from V and 1 base from J; bases unmatched to any gene: 1. Germline V CDR1 and CDR2: GTSNPN, SVGIG (reference sequence). CDR3 loop: CAWSRTGGNYGYTF. The CDR3 DNA is TGTGCCTGGAGTAGGACAGGGGGTAACTATGGCTACACCTTC.

This clonotype is a singleton in its sample. The V gene is TRBV5-6, the J gene TRBJ1-5, with D tentatively TRBD1 (5 bases). The CDR3 loop spans 17 amino acids. Germline-derived CDR1 and CDR2 are SGHDT and YYEEEE. The V end was cut by 2 bases, the J end by 0 bases, with 15 bases between. CDR3: CASSLTRGVYSNQPQHF. The CDR3 bases are TGTGCCAGCAGCTTAACAAGGGGCGTCTATAGCAATCAGCCCCAGCATTTT.